The clone carrying this T cell receptor beta chain came up once. What it binds is unknown. Per the germline V gene, CDR1 is MGHDK and CDR2 is SYGVNS. Deletions cut 6 bases from V and 6 bases from J, with 21 bases between. The CDR3 spans 16 residues. Sequenced by immunoSEQ multiplex PCR; TCRdb stores in-frame clones only, minus some. The sample contains some 80,000 clones, roughly 84% of which appear only once. This entry is derived from a study of T cell clones after liver transplantation. Study details: A pre-transplant mixed lymphocyte reaction with TCRbeta sequencing defined graft-donor-reactive clones followed in post-transplant blood. HCV positivity affected three of eight recipients; the rest lacked autoimmune or viral indications. Tolerant meant at least one year fully off immunosuppression without liver enzymes above twice normal.

Study-wide findings and caveats: The donor-reactive repertoire was only partly measurable in a couple of subjects, lacking donor cells.

The material sequenced was CD4+ T cells from blood, taken roughly 50 months after liver transplant. V and J are TRBV25-1 and TRBJ2-1; D might be TRBD2 (7 bases). The TCR originated in a human patient who received a liver transplant. Part of the T cell pool may stem from the graft donor. CDR3 in DNA: TGTGCCAGCAGCGAGACGAAGGGGGGGACCCTCAATGAGCAGTTCTTC. Protein product: CASSETKGGTLNEQFF.